The 5 T cell receptor beta chains below all came from one sample that was sequenced in a study of molecular identifiers for immune sequencing clone quantification. TCRdb itself ran the PCR reads through MiXCR, one entry per CDR3 protein. The sample holds hundreds of thousands of distinct CDR3 sequences; about 25% are singletons and the top ten take about 0.8%. Specimen: naive CD8+ T cells from blood, with Jurkat cell RNA spiked in. The sample's subset: FACS-sorted CD8+CD4-CCR7+CD45RA+ naive T cells. The receptors were gathered from a human donor in good health. Some libraries in this study had Jurkat cell RNA spiked in.

This clonotype was counted ten times or more. This sequence joins TRBV4-1 and TRBJ2-1; 7 bases fit TRBD2. V was pared by 0 bases and J by 11 bases, with 10 bases of the junction left unmatched. CDR3 length equals 15 residues. Germline values: CDR1 MGHRA, CDR2 YSYEKL. This CDR3 is CASSQEASGMGKQFF. In DNA, the CDR3 is TGCGCCAGCAGCCAAGAGGCTAGCGGTATGGGGAAGCAGTTCTTC.

Concerning this clonotype: This clone may be a read error of a much larger clone one base away. The chain couples TRBV13 to TRBJ2-3; the match to TRBD2 covers 12 bases. The CDR3 runs 16 residues. V lost 6 bases, J lost 2 bases, and 6 bases stayed unmatched. Germline values: CDR1 PRHDT, CDR2 FYEKMQ (reference sequence). The CDR3 loop is CASRTSGGYPTDTQYF. CDR3 coding DNA: TGTGCCAGCAGGACTAGCGGGGGATACCCCACAGATACGCAGTATTTT.

This clonotype was counted many times. Written as DNA, the CDR3 is TGTGCCAGCAGCCATGGACGGGATCATGGCTACACCTTC. Its translation is CASSHGRDHGYTF. The rearrangement uses TRBV7-9 and TRBJ1-2, with D unresolved. Germline V gives CDR1 SEHNR, CDR2 FQNEAQ (reference sequence). This CDR3 has 13 residues. Trimming took off 5 bases at V and 6 bases at J, with 13 bases between the two ends.

Here the CDR3 DNA reads TGCGCCAGCAGCTTGGCCCCTCGTGAACGGACAGGGCACCAAGAGACCCAGTACTTC. Translated, it gives CASSLAPRERTGHQETQYF. This chain links TRBV5-1 with TRBJ2-5; the match to TRBD1 covers 8 bases. Looked up from germline, CDR1 is SGHRS and CDR2 is YFSETQ. The CDR3 is 19 residues long. The trim removed 0 bases at V and 0 bases at J, leaving 13 bases unmatched.

Notes on this clonotype: With a much larger clone just one base away, this may be a read error. The rearrangement links TRBV4-3 to TRBJ2-5; 8 bases are a match to TRBD2. CDR3 length equals 15 residues. Per germline, CDR1 LGHNA and CDR2 YSLEER. The V segment lost 0 bases and the J segment 5 bases; nucleotides outside the gene matches: 5. CDR3 nucleotide sequence: TGCGCCAGCAGCCAAGATGAAGGCGGGGGGGAGACCCAGTACTTC. It is translated as CASSQDEGGGETQYF.